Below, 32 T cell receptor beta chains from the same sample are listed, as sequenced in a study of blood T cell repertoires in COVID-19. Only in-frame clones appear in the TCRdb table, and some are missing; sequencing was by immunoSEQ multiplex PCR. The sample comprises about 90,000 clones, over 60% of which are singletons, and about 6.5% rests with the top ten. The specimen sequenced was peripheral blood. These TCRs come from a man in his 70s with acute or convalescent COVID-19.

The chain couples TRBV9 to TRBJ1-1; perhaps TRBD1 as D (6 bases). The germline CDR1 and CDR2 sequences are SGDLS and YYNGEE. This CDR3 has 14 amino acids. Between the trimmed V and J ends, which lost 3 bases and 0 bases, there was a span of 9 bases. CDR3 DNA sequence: TGTGCCAGCAGCGCGGACAGACTGAACACTGAAGCTTTCTTT. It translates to CASSADRLNTEAFF.

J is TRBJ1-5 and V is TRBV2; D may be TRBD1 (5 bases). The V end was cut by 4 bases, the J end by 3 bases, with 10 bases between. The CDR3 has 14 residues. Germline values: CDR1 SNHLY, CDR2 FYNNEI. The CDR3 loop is CASSVGGNNQPQHF. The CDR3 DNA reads TGTGCCAGCAGTGTGGGGGGGAACAATCAGCCCCAGCATTTT.

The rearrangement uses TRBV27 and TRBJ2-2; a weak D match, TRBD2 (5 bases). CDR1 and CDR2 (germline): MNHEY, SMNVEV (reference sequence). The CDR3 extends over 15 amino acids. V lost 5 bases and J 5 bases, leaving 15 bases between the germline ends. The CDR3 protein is CASSPGLRTTGELFF. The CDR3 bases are TGTGCCAGCAGTCCCGGACTCCGTACTACCGGGGAGCTGTTTTTT.

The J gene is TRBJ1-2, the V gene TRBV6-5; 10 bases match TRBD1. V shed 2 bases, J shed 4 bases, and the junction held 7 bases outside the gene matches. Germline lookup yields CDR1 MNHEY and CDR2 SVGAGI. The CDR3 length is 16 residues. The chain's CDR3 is CASSYGGQGPFYGYTF. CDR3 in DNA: TGTGCCAGCAGTTACGGGGGACAGGGGCCCTTCTATGGCTACACCTTC.

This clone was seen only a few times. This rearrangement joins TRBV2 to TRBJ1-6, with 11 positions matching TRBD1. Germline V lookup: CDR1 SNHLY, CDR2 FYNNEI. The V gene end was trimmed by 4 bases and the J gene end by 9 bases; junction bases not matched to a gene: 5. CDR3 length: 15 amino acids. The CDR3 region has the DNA TGTGCCAGCAGTGGGCAGGACAGGGGGCGTTCACCCCTCCACTTT. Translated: CASSGQDRGRSPLHF.

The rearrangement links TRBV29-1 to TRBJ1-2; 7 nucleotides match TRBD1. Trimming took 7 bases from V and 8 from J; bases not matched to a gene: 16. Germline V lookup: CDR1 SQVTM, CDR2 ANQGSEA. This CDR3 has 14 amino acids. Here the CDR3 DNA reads TGCAGCGGCGATACAGGGGCCGCAGCGGGCGGCTACACCTTC. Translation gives CSGDTGAAAGGYTF.

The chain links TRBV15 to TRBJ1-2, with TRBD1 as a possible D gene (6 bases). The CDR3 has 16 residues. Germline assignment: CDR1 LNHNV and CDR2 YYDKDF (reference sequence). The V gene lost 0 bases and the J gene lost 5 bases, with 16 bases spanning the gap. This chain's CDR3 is CATSRDGDRTWYGYTF. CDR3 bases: TGTGCCACCAGCAGAGATGGAGACAGGACCTGGTATGGCTACACCTTC.

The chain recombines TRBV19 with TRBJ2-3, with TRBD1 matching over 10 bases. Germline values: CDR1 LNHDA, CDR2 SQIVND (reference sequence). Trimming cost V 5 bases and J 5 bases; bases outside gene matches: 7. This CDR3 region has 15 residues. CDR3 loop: CASSARTGGGDTQYF. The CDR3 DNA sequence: TGTGCCAGTAGTGCGCGGACAGGGGGAGGAGATACGCAGTATTTT. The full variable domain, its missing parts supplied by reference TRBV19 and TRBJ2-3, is DGGITQSPKYLFRKEGQNVTLSCEQNLNHDAMYWYRQDPGQGLRLIYYSQIVNDFQKGDIAEGYSVSREKKESFPLTVTSAQKNPTAFYLCASSARTGGGDTQYFGPGTRLTVL.

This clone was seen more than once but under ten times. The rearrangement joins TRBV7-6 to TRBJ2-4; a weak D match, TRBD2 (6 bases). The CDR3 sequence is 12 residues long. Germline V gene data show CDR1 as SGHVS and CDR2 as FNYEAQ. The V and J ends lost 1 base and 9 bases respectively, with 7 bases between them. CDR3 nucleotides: TGTGCCAGCAGCTTAGGGGGAGGCATTCAGTACTTC. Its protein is CASSLGGGIQYF.

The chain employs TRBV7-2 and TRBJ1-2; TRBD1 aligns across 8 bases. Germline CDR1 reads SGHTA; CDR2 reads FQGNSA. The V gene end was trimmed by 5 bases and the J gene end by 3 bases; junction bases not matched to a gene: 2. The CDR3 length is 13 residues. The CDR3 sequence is CASSMTGDYGYTF. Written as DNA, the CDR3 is TGTGCCAGCAGCATGACAGGGGACTATGGCTACACCTTC.

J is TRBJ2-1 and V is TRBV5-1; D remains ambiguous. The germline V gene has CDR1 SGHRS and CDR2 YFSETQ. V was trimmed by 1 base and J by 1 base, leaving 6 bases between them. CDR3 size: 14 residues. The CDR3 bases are TGCGCCAGCAGCTTGTTCTCTTCCTACAATGAGCAGTTCTTC. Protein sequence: CASSLFSSYNEQFF.

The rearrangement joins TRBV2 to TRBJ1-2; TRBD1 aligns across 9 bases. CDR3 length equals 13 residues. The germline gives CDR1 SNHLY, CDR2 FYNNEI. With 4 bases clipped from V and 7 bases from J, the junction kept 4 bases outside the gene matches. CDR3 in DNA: TGTGCCAGCAGTGGCGGGACAGGGTCTGGCTACACCTTC. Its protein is CASSGGTGSGYTF.

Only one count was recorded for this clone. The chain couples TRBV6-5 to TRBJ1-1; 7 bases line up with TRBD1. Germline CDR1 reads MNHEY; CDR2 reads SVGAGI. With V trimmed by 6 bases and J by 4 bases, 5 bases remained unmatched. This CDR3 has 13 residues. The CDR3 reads CASSFPGGTEAFF. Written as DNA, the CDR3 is TGTGCCAGCAGCTTCCCAGGGGGCACTGAAGCTTTCTTT.

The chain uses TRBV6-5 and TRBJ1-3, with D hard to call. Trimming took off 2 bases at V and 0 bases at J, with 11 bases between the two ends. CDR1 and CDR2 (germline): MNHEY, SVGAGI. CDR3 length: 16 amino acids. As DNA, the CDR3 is TGTGCCAGCAGTTACACGTCTCGGAGCTCTGGAAACACCATATATTTT. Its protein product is CASSYTSRSSGNTIYF.

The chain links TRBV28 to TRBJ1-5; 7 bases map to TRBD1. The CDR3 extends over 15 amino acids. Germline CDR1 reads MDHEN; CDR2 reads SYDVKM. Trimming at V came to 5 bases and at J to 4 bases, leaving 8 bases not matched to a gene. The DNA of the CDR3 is TGTGCCAGCAGTCCCCTGGACAGGAGGAATCAGCCCCAGCATTTT. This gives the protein CASSPLDRRNQPQHF.

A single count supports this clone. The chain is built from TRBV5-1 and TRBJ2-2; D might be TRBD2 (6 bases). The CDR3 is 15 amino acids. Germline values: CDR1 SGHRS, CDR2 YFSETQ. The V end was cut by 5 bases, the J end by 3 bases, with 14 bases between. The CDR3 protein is CASRRGLRDTGELFF. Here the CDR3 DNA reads TGCGCCAGCAGACGGGGGTTGAGAGACACCGGGGAGCTGTTTTTT. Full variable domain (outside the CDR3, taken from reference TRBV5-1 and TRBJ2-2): KAGVTQTPRYLIKTRGQQVTLSCSPISGHRSVSWYQQTPGQGLQFLFEYFSETQRNKGNFPGRFSGRQFSNSRSEMNVSTLELGDSALYLCASRRGLRDTGELFFGEGSRLTVL.

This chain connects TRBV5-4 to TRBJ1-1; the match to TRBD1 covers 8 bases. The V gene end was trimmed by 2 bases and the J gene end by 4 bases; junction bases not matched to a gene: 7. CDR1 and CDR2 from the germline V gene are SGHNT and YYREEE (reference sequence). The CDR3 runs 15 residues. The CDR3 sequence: CASSFGRGQSTEAFF. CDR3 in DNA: TGTGCCAGCAGCTTTGGCAGGGGGCAGAGCACTGAAGCTTTCTTT.

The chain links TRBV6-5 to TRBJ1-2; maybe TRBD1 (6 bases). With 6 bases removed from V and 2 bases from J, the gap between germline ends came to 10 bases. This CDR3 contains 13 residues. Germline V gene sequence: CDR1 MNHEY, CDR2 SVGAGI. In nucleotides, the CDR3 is TGTGCCAGCAGGCCTACAGGGAACTATGGCTACACCTTC. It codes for CASRPTGNYGYTF.

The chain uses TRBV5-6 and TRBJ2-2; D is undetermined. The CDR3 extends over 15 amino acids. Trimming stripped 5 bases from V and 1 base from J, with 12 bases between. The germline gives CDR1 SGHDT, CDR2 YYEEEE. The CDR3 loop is CASSLVTLNTGELFF. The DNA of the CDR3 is TGTGCCAGCAGTCTAGTAACACTGAACACCGGGGAGCTGTTTTTT.

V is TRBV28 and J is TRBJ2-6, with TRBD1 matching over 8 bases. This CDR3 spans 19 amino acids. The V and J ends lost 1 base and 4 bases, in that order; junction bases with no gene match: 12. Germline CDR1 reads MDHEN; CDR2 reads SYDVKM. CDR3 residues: CASSLFGQGRKLGANVLTF. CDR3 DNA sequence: TGTGCCAGCAGTTTATTCGGACAGGGACGAAAACTGGGGGCCAACGTCCTGACTTTC. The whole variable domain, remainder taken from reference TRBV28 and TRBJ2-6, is DVKVTQSSRYLVKRTGEKVFLECVQDMDHENMFWYRQDPGLGLRLIYFSYDVKMKEKGDIPEGYSVSREKKERFSLILESASTNQTSMYLCASSLFGQGRKLGANVLTFGAGSRLTVL.

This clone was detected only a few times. CDR3 sequence reads: CASRQNRGDTQYF. The CDR3 DNA sequence: TGTGCCAGCAGACAAAACAGGGGTGATACGCAGTATTTT. This chain uses TRBV7-2 with TRBJ2-3; TRBD1 aligns across 7 bases. Germline V gives CDR1 SGHTA, CDR2 FQGNSA. V lost 6 bases and J lost 6; bases outside the gene matches: 6. The CDR3 extends over 13 amino acids.

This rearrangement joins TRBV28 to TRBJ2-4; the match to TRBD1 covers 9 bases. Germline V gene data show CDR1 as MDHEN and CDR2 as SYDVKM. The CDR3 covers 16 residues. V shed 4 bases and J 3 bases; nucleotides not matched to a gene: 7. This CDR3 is CASSYGQGKVKNIQYF. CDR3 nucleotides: TGTGCCAGCAGTTACGGACAGGGGAAAGTCAAAAACATTCAGTACTTC.

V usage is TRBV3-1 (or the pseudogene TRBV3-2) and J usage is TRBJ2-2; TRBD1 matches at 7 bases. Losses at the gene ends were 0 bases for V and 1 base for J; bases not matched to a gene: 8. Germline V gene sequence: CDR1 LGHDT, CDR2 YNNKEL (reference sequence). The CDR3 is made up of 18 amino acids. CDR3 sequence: CASSQDMITGENTGELFF. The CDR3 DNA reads TGTGCCAGCAGCCAAGATATGATAACAGGGGAGAACACCGGGGAGCTGTTTTTT.

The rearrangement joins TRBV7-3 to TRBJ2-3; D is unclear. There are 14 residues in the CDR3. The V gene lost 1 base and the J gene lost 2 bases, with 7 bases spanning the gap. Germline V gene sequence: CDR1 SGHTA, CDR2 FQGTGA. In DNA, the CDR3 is TGTGCCAGCAGCTTAAGTCCCAACACAGATACGCAGTATTTT. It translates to CASSLSPNTDTQYF.

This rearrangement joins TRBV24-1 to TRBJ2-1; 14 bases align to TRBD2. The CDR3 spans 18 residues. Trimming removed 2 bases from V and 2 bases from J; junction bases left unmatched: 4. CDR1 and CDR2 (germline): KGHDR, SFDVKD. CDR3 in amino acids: CATSDSGLAGAAYNEQFF. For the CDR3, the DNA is TGTGCCACCAGTGATTCGGGACTAGCGGGGGCCGCCTACAATGAGCAGTTCTTC.

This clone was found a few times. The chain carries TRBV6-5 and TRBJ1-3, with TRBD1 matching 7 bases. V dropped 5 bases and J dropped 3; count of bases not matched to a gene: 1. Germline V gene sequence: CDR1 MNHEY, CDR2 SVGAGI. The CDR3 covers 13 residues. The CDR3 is CASSRDSGNTIYF. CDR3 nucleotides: TGTGCCAGCAGTCGGGACAGTGGAAACACCATATATTTT.

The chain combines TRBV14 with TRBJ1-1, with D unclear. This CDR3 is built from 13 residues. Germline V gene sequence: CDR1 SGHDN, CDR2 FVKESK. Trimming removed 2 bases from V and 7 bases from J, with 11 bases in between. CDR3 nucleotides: TGTGCCAGCAGCCAATTCTCCACGGGTGAAGCTTTCTTT. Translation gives CASSQFSTGEAFF.

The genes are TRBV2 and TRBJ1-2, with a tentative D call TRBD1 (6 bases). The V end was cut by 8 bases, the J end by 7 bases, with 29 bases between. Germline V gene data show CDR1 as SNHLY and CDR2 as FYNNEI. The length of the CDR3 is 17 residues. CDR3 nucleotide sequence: TGTGCCAGCGTCGACCCTTCAGGGGTTCAGGGAAAGGTTGGCTACACCTTC. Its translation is CASVDPSGVQGKVGYTF.

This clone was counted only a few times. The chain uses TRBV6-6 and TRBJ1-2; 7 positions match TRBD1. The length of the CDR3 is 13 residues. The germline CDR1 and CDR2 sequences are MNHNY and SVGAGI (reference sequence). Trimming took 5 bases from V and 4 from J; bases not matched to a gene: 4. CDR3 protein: CASSQGQLYGYTF. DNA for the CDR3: TGTGCCAGCAGTCAGGGACAGCTCTATGGCTACACCTTC.

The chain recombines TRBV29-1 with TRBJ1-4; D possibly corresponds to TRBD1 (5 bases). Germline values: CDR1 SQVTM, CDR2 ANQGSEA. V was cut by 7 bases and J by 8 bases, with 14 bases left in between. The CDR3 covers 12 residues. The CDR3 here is CSGQGSDEKLFF. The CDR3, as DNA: TGCAGCGGCCAGGGTTCTGACGAAAAACTGTTTTTT.

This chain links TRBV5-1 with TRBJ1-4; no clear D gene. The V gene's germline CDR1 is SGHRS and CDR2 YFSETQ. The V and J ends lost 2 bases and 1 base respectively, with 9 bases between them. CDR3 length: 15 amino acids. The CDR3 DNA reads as TGCGCCAGCAGCTTATCAGGCGTAACTAATGAAAAACTGTTTTTT. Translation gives CASSLSGVTNEKLFF.

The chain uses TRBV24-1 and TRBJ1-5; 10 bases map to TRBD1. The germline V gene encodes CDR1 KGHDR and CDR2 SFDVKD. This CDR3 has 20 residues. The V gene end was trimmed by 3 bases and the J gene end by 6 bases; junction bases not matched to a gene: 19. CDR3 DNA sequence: TGTGCCACCAGTGATCTCAGGACAGGGGGGGCGATTGTCGATACTCAGCCCCAGCATTTT. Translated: CATSDLRTGGAIVDTQPQHF.